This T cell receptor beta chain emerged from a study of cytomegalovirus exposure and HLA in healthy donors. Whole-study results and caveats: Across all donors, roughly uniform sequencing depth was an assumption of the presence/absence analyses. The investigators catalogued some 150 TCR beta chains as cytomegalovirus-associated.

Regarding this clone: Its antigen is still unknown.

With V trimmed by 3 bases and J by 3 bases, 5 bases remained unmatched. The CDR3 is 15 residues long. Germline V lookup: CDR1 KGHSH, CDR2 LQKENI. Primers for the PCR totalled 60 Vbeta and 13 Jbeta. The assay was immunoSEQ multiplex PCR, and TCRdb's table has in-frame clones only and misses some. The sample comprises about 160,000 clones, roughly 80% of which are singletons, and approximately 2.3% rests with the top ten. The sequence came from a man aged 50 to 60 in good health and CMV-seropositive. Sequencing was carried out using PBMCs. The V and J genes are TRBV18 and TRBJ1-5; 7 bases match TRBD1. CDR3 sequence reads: CASSPSGQLNQPQHF. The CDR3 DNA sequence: TGTGCCAGCTCACCCTCGGGACAGCTCAATCAGCCCCAGCATTTT.